The 18 T cell receptor beta chains in this list originate from one sample, sequenced in a study of Ad26.COV2.S vaccination and SARS-CoV-2 variants. The sample's treatment: about 20 received Ad26.COV2.S at low or high dose, single or two shots; roughly five received placebo; per-sample allocation not given. The study sampled participants on day 63 after the first vaccine or placebo injection. Here immunoSEQ multiplex PCR was the method, and the copy in TCRdb shows in-frame clones only, minus some. The sample has fewer than 400,000 clones, over 80% seen once. Sequencing was performed on peripheral blood, taken in a trial of Ad26.COV2.S vaccine versus placebo. The source is a person aged 18 to 65 who received the Ad26.COV2.S COVID-19 vaccine or a placebo.

The chain uses TRBV11-2 and TRBJ2-1; D is perhaps TRBD1 (5 bases). Deletions cut 0 bases from V and 10 bases from J, with 13 bases between. Per the germline V gene, CDR1 is SGHAT and CDR2 is FQNNGV. The CDR3 extends over 14 amino acids. The CDR3 region is CASSLDLRGSEQFF. In DNA, the CDR3 is TGTGCCAGCAGCTTAGATCTAAGGGGTTCGGAGCAGTTCTTC.

The V call is TRBV15, the J call TRBJ2-3, with 7 bases fitting TRBD1. Germline V gene sequence: CDR1 LNHNV, CDR2 YYDKDF (reference sequence). This CDR3 is built from 15 residues. The junction had 4 bases not matched to a gene; V was cut back by 0 bases and J by 4 bases. CDR3 sequence (DNA): TGTGCCACCAGCAGAGATCCGCAGGGGGCAGATACGCAGTATTTT. Encoded protein: CATSRDPQGADTQYF.

V and J are TRBV3-1 (or the pseudogene TRBV3-2) and TRBJ2-5, with 10 bases lining up with TRBD2. V shed 4 bases, J shed 5 bases, and the junction held 13 bases outside the gene matches. CDR3 length: 17 residues. The germline V gene has CDR1 LGHDT and CDR2 YNNKEL (reference sequence). The CDR3 loop reads CASSRSGGAEMVETQYF. For the CDR3, the DNA is TGTGCCAGCAGCCGGAGCGGGGGGGCCGAAATGGTGGAGACCCAGTACTTC.

For this clone: Germline and junction disagree at one end, which may indicate a read error. CDR3 sequence (DNA): TGTGCCAGTAGCATAGGGGGTGGCTACACCTTC. The encoded protein is CASSIGGGYTF. The rearrangement links TRBV19 to TRBJ1-2; the D gene is possibly TRBD1 (6 bases). CDR1 is LNHDA and CDR2 is SQIVND in the germline V gene (reference sequence). CDR3 length: 11 residues. The full variable domain, its missing parts supplied by reference TRBV19 and TRBJ1-2, is DGGITQSPKYLFRKEGQNVTLSCEQNLNHDAMYWYRQDPGQGLRLIYYSQIVNDFQKGDIAEGYSVSREKKESFPLTVTSAQKNPTAFYLCASSIGGGYTFGSGTRLTVV.

The gene calls are TRBV5-4 and TRBJ1-2, with D tentatively TRBD1 (6 bases). CDR1 and CDR2 (germline): SGHNT, YYREEE (reference sequence). The CDR3 length is 16 residues. V was clipped by 3 bases and J by 2 bases, with 17 bases between them. The CDR3 DNA follows: TGTGCCAGCAGCTCAGTCAAAAACAGGGCCAACTATGGCTACACCTTC. Residues: CASSSVKNRANYGYTF.

J is TRBJ2-3 and V is TRBV29-1; TRBD2 might be the D (6 bases). Germline V CDR1 and CDR2: SQVTM, ANQGSEA. V was clipped by 3 bases and J by 2 bases, with 18 bases between them. CDR3 length equals 16 residues. The CDR3 nucleotides are TGCAGCGTTGATACCTCCCAAGGAGGGGTCACAGATACGCAGTATTTT. It codes for CSVDTSQGGVTDTQYF.

The rearrangement uses TRBV19 and TRBJ1-2; D remains ambiguous. This CDR3 comprises 14 residues. V lost 3 bases to trimming and J lost 2 bases, with 10 bases between them. Germline CDR1 reads LNHDA; CDR2 reads SQIVND (reference sequence). CDR3 sequence reads: CASSISWQNYGYTF. In DNA, the CDR3 is TGTGCCAGTAGTATCTCATGGCAGAACTATGGCTACACCTTC.

J is TRBJ2-3 and V is TRBV24-1; D gene uncertain. The CDR3 runs to 13 residues. From germline, CDR1 is KGHDR and CDR2 SFDVKD. V shed 0 bases and J shed 6 bases, with 6 bases lying between them. The CDR3 DNA is TGTGCCACCAGTGATTTGCAGGAGGATACGCAGTATTTT. This codes for CATSDLQEDTQYF.

The V call is TRBV7-8, the J call TRBJ1-6, with 7 bases that match TRBD1. The J segment lost 5 bases and the V segment lost 0 bases, leaving 7 bases of the junction unmatched. This CDR3 is built from 17 residues. CDR1 and CDR2 from the germline V gene are SGHVS and FQNEAQ. CDR3 residues: CASSLAQGGANNSPLHF. As DNA, the CDR3 is TGTGCCAGCAGCTTAGCGCAGGGGGGGGCAAATAATTCACCCCTCCACTTT.

This CDR3 is CASSIPTNEKLFF. The CDR3, as DNA: TGTGCCAGTAGTATCCCAACTAATGAAAAACTGTTTTTT. The V gene is TRBV19, the J gene TRBJ1-4; the D is unclear. In germline, CDR1 is LNHDA, CDR2 SQIVND (reference sequence). The CDR3 length is 13 residues. V lost 3 bases and J 0 bases, leaving 2 bases between the germline ends.

The chain carries TRBV5-5 and TRBJ1-4; 7 bases match TRBD1. Looked up from germline, CDR1 is SGHKS and CDR2 is YYEKEE (reference sequence). The CDR3 runs to 15 residues. V was clipped by 1 base and J by 7 bases; unmatched bases: 7. CDR3 amino acids: CASSLPRDSGEKLFF. The CDR3 DNA reads TGTGCCAGCAGCTTGCCCCGGGACAGCGGTGAAAAACTGTTTTTT.

The J gene is TRBJ1-1, the V gene TRBV30, with D possibly being TRBD1 (6 bases). Trimming shortened V by 2 bases and J by 9 bases, and 25 bases separated the two germline ends. In germline, CDR1 is GTSNPN, CDR2 SVGIG (reference sequence). The CDR3 sequence is 16 residues long. CDR3 DNA: TGTGCCTGGAGTTCGACAGGCGGCGGGGCAATCGTCCAAGCTTTCTTT. Translating it yields CAWSSTGGGAIVQAFF.

The chain carries TRBV6-5 and TRBJ2-2; 9 nucleotides agree with TRBD1. The V gene end was trimmed by 1 base and the J gene end by 7 bases; junction bases not matched to a gene: 7. Germline CDR1 and CDR2: MNHEY and SVGAGI. The CDR3 runs to 16 residues. The CDR3 reads CASSYYSGTGYGELFF. Written as DNA, the CDR3 is TGTGCCAGCAGTTACTATTCCGGGACAGGGTACGGGGAGCTGTTTTTT.

The V and J genes are TRBV3-1 (or the pseudogene TRBV3-2) and TRBJ2-7; D may correspond to TRBD1 or TRBD2 (5 bases each). The CDR3 is 12 amino acids. V lost 4 bases to trimming and J lost 7 bases, with 11 bases between them. The germline V gene encodes CDR1 LGHDT and CDR2 YNNKEL (reference sequence). The chain's CDR3 is CASSPLGAEQYF. CDR3 nucleotide sequence: TGTGCCAGCAGCCCCCTCGGGGCGGAGCAGTACTTC.

The CDR3 reads CASSLKEGSYEQYF. The CDR3 DNA is TGCGCCAGCAGCTTAAAGGAGGGCTCCTACGAGCAGTACTTC. This chain uses TRBV5-1 with TRBJ2-7; a weak D match, TRBD2 (6 bases). The CDR3 runs 14 residues. The V end was cut by 2 bases, the J end by 0 bases, with 9 bases between. Looked up from germline, CDR1 is SGHRS and CDR2 is YFSETQ.

Here the CDR3 DNA reads TGTGCCAGCAGCACACAATACAGGGGGACGGTATATGGCTACACCTTC. Its protein is CASSTQYRGTVYGYTF. The rearrangement uses TRBV7-2 and TRBJ1-2; 8 nucleotides align to TRBD1. This CDR3 contains 16 residues. V gave up 5 bases and J gave up 5 bases; unmatched junction bases: 13. Germline loops: CDR1 SGHTA, CDR2 FQGNSA.

This chain connects TRBV11-3 to TRBJ2-2; D ambiguous. The germline V gene has CDR1 SGHNT and CDR2 YENEEA. This CDR3 region has 11 residues. Trimming cost V 7 bases and J 8 bases, with 8 bases left between them. CDR3 amino acids: CASTIKGELFF. The CDR3 coding sequence is TGTGCCAGCACTATTAAGGGGGAGCTGTTTTTT.

This clone was counted at least ten times. The chain recombines TRBV21-1 with TRBJ2-1; no DNA check was done on the table's D call, TRBD2. TRBV21-1 is flagged as a pseudogene. The CDR3 runs 19 residues. The CDR3, as DNA: TGTGCCAGCAGCAAAGAGTACGTCCAGCGGGGGATTTGGGACAATGAGCAGTTCTTC. This sequence encodes CASSKEYVQRGIWDNEQFF.